The clone carrying this T cell receptor (beta chain) was detected only a few times. The antigen remains undetermined. The sample comes from a study of cytomegalovirus exposure and HLA in healthy donors. The primer mix had 60 Vbeta and 13 Jbeta primers. The repertoire was sequenced with immunoSEQ multiplex PCR; TCRdb's copy has only in-frame clones and lacks some. The sample consists of 150,000 to 200,000 clones, around 62% of them appearing once. Study-level points and caveats: TCR beta chains numbering some 160 were designated cytomegalovirus-associated. Solely CMV serostatus was available to characterize immune exposure. In an earlier analysis, about 87% or about 30%: the productive usage of most TCR beta V segments. Later, TCR association rates were found to vary by HLA locus, highest for DRB1 and lowest for HLA-C.

Looked up from germline, CDR1 is SGHAT and CDR2 is FQDESV (reference sequence). CDR3 size: 17 residues. Trimming removed 0 bases from V and 8 bases from J; junction bases left unmatched: 10. The V and J genes are TRBV11-1 and TRBJ2-1; 10 positions agree with TRBD2. The source is a man aged 40-50 years in good health and CMV-seronegative. Sequenced: PBMCs. CDR3 DNA: TGTGCCAGCAGCTTAGCGGGGGGACTAGCGTTCGGGGATGAGCAGTTCTTC. This translates into CASSLAGGLAFGDEQFF.